The 19 T cell receptor beta chains presented below share a single source sample, sequenced in a study of cytomegalovirus exposure and HLA in healthy donors. In the PCR, 60 Vbeta and 13 Jbeta primers were used. Sequencing was performed with immunoSEQ multiplex PCR; in TCRdb, only in-frame clones are kept and a portion is missing. The sample has approximately 150,000 clones; about 79% are singletons. Specimen: PBMCs. Receptors were obtained from a male donor in good health and CMV-seronegative.

V is TRBV27 and J is TRBJ1-5; 8 nucleotides match TRBD1. V trimming: 5 bases; J trimming: 4 bases; junction bases outside the gene matches: 13. The CDR3 loop spans 17 amino acids. Per the germline V gene, CDR1 is MNHEY and CDR2 is SMNVEV (reference sequence). The CDR3, as DNA: TGTGCCAGCAGTCCAGGGTCCGCAGGGGGCGCGAATCAGCCCCAGCATTTT. Translated: CASSPGSAGGANQPQHF.

V usage is TRBV7-9 and J usage is TRBJ2-1; 11 nucleotides line up with TRBD1. J lost 7 bases, V lost 1 base, and 9 bases had no gene match. CDR3 size: 17 residues. Germline V CDR1 and CDR2: SEHNR, FQNEAQ (reference sequence). This CDR3 is CASSLGVGQGALNEQFF. The CDR3 coding sequence is TGTGCCAGCAGCTTAGGGGTCGGACAGGGGGCGTTGAATGAGCAGTTCTTC.

This clone appeared a few times. The rearrangement joins TRBV2 to TRBJ2-7; weak D call: TRBD2 (6 bases). Germline values: CDR1 SNHLY, CDR2 FYNNEI. The CDR3 is 12 residues long. V gave up 7 bases and J gave up 1 base, with 8 bases separating them. In nucleotides, the CDR3 is TGTGCCAGCATTCGGGAGTCCTACGAGCAGTACTTC. Translated: CASIRESYEQYF.

The chain uses TRBV27 and TRBJ2-2, with D tentatively TRBD2 (5 bases). From germline, CDR1 is MNHEY and CDR2 SMNVEV (reference sequence). The CDR3 loop spans 15 amino acids. The V gene lost 4 bases and the J gene lost 5 bases, with 14 bases spanning the gap. The DNA for the CDR3 is TGTGCCAGCAGTTCTCCACTAGAACTAACCGGGGAGCTGTTTTTT. Its translation: CASSSPLELTGELFF.

This chain connects TRBV19 to TRBJ1-2, with 9 nucleotides matching TRBD1. The CDR3 extends over 15 amino acids. Losses at the gene ends were 6 bases for V and 5 bases for J; bases not matched to a gene: 10. Looked up from germline, CDR1 is LNHDA and CDR2 is SQIVND (reference sequence). The CDR3 DNA reads as TGTGCCAGTAGGGATCGGGACAGGGTAGCATATGGCTACACCTTC. Its translation is CASRDRDRVAYGYTF.

The chain recombines TRBV9 with TRBJ2-2; TRBD2 agrees at 14 bases. The CDR3 is made up of 17 amino acids. J gave up 5 bases and V 3 bases, and 6 bases lay outside the gene matches. CDR1 is SGDLS and CDR2 is YYNGEE in the germline V gene. The CDR3 DNA follows: TGTGCCAGCAGCGGGGGACTAGCGGGAGTAGTTACCGGGGAGCTGTTTTTT. Amino acids: CASSGGLAGVVTGELFF.

The chain links TRBV29-1 to TRBJ2-7, with D perhaps matching TRBD1 (5 bases). The CDR3 has 11 amino acids. From germline, CDR1 is SQVTM and CDR2 ANQGSEA. The CDR3 loop is CNPWGRCEQYF. The CDR3 bases are TGCAACCCTTGGGGCCGTTGCGAGCAGTACTTC.

The J gene is TRBJ2-3, the V gene TRBV4-3, with 12 bases aligning to TRBD2. CDR1 is LGHNA and CDR2 is YSLEER in the germline V gene. With V trimmed by 1 base and J by 5 bases, 4 bases remained unmatched. The CDR3 runs to 16 residues. The CDR3 bases are TGCGCCAGCAGCCAAGGACTAGCGGGAGATATAGATACGCAGTATTTT. It codes for CASSQGLAGDIDTQYF.

This sequence joins TRBV2 and TRBJ1-1, with 7 bases fitting TRBD1. Trimming cost V 7 bases and J 1 base; bases outside gene matches: 9. There are 15 residues in the CDR3. Germline values: CDR1 SNHLY, CDR2 FYNNEI. The CDR3 sequence is CASTPVGQKNTEAFF. As DNA, the CDR3 is TGTGCCAGCACTCCGGTGGGACAGAAGAACACTGAAGCTTTCTTT.

In nucleotides, the CDR3 is TGTGCCAGCAGTTTAGGAGGGAGGCCTTACAATGAGCAGTTCTTC. Its protein product is CASSLGGRPYNEQFF. This chain connects TRBV27 to TRBJ2-1, with TRBD2 as a possible D gene (6 bases). Trimming took off 2 bases at V and 4 bases at J, with 12 bases between the two ends. Germline lookup yields CDR1 MNHEY and CDR2 SMNVEV (reference sequence). The CDR3 loop spans 15 amino acids.

A word on this clone: This CDR3 is also generated by other DNA sequences in the sample. V and J are TRBV2 and TRBJ2-3, with TRBD1 as a possible D gene (6 bases). The CDR3 loop spans 14 amino acids. Trimming left V 5 bases short and J 1 base short, with 10 bases between. CDR1 and CDR2 (germline): SNHLY, FYNNEI. This chain's CDR3 is CASSPRTGTDTQYF. The CDR3 DNA follows: TGTGCCAGCAGTCCTCGGACAGGCACAGATACGCAGTATTTT.

The genes are TRBV7-3 and TRBJ2-5; D possibly corresponds to TRBD2 (6 bases). V lost 2 bases and J lost 5, with 12 bases in between. The CDR3 has 14 amino acids. Germline values: CDR1 SGHTA, CDR2 FQGTGA. This CDR3 is CASSLSGSWETQYF. CDR3 nucleotide sequence: TGTGCCAGCAGCTTATCCGGGAGCTGGGAGACCCAGTACTTC.

The J gene is TRBJ1-2, the V gene TRBV7-9; no firm D call. Trimming removed 5 bases from V and 3 bases from J, with 16 bases in between. Germline V CDR1 and CDR2: SEHNR, FQNEAQ (reference sequence). CDR3 size: 15 residues. CDR3 sequence reads: CASSLIGDWDYGYTF. The CDR3 nucleotides are TGTGCCAGCAGCCTAATCGGGGATTGGGACTATGGCTACACCTTC.

This chain connects TRBV6-5 to TRBJ1-2; D remains ambiguous. Looked up from germline, CDR1 is MNHEY and CDR2 is SVGAGI. The V gene lost 0 bases and the J gene lost 4 bases, with 6 bases spanning the gap. CDR3 size: 13 residues. The CDR3 protein is CASSYSNSYGYTF. In DNA, the CDR3 is TGTGCCAGCAGTTACTCGAACAGCTATGGCTACACCTTC.

This chain uses TRBV5-8 with TRBJ1-5; tentatively, D is TRBD1 (5 bases). The CDR3 extends over 14 amino acids. Trimming cost V 6 bases and J 5 bases, with 15 bases left between them. Germline V gene lookup returns CDR1 SGHTS and CDR2 YDEGEE. The CDR3 sequence: CASTLAQVDQPQHF. The DNA of the CDR3 is TGTGCCAGCACCCTCGCACAGGTAGATCAGCCCCAGCATTTT.

The chain uses TRBV4-3 and TRBJ2-7; 9 bases are a match to TRBD2. V lost 0 bases to trimming and J lost 7 bases; unmatched junction nucleotides: 13. The germline V gene has CDR1 LGHNA and CDR2 YSLEER. This CDR3 is 17 amino acids long. The CDR3 coding sequence is TGCGCCAGCAGCCAAGAAGGTGCAGCGGGAGGCGGTAGGGAGCAGTACTTC. Translated, it gives CASSQEGAAGGGREQYF.

This chain uses TRBV6-5 with TRBJ2-1; 11 positions match TRBD2. Looked up from germline, CDR1 is MNHEY and CDR2 is SVGAGI. The ends lost 5 bases at V and 8 bases at J; junction bases unmatched: 8. CDR3 length: 15 amino acids. The CDR3 loop reads CASSHGLAGLYEQFF. The CDR3 region has the DNA TGTGCCAGCAGTCACGGACTAGCGGGTCTCTATGAGCAGTTCTTC.

The chain recombines TRBV25-1 with TRBJ1-5; no clear D gene. The CDR3 has 13 amino acids. Germline CDR1 and CDR2: MGHDK and SYGVNS. V dropped 1 base and J dropped 6 bases, with 7 bases sitting between them. The CDR3 sequence is CASSEFEVQPQHF. Written as DNA, the CDR3 is TGTGCCAGCAGTGAATTTGAGGTTCAGCCCCAGCATTTT.

The CDR3 protein is CASSSTGGDTQYF. In nucleotides, the CDR3 is TGTGCCAGCAGCTCGACAGGGGGAGATACGCAGTATTTT. V gene TRBV5-4 combines with J gene TRBJ2-3; the match to TRBD1 covers 9 bases. Trimming cost V 3 bases and J 5 bases; bases outside gene matches: 1. Germline V gene sequence: CDR1 SGHNT, CDR2 YYREEE (reference sequence). There are 13 residues in the CDR3.